One TCR beta chain is described in this entry. Its cognate antigen is unknown. The sample belongs to a study of shared clonotypes between healthy human individuals. The ends were cut back, 1 base at V and 7 bases at J, with 11 bases in the middle. This CDR3 is built from 13 residues. Germline values: CDR1 SEHNR, CDR2 FQNEAQ (reference sequence). General study points: Non-shared clonotypes displayed generation probabilities falling below those of clonotypes present in all four donors. It was observed that roughly 5.5% of naive CD4 clonotypes were shared across several donors.

The table came from immunoSEQ multiplex PCR; TCRdb's copy has only in-frame clones and leaves some out. The sample consists of around 340,000 clones, 73% of them appearing once. A CD45RA-negative memory subset and a CD45RA+ naive subset were separated from the CD4+ cells. The receptor was derived from a man under 40 in good health. Sequencing was carried out using memory CD4+ T cells sorted from blood. Stated subset: CD45RA-negative fraction. This chain links TRBV7-9 with TRBJ2-7; D is possibly TRBD1 or TRBD2 (6 bases each). DNA for the CDR3: TGTGCCAGCAGCTTAGGAACAGGGAGGGAGCAGTACTTC. This codes for CASSLGTGREQYF.